This TCR beta chain appears in the sequencing data of a study of blood T cell repertoires in COVID-19. For the study at large: Donors in the United States, Italy and Spain gave samples during acute or convalescent COVID-19.

In germline, CDR1 is MGHRA, CDR2 YSYEKL. The CDR3 runs to 17 residues. The V segment lost 0 bases and the J segment 2 bases; nucleotides outside the gene matches: 4. This clone was seen just once. Source study methods: Reference gene primers were amplified, and this amplification served to estimate nucleated cell counts. Some clones are missing from TCRdb's copy, which holds only in-frame ones; the method was immunoSEQ multiplex PCR. V, J and clone size are those of that table, while D and trimming were read from the DNA. The data show around 430,000 clones, with around 88% seen just once and 10% to 15% held by the top ten.

The receptor was derived from a woman in her forties or fifties with COVID-19, enrolled during active disease. The chain recombines TRBV4-1 with TRBJ2-3; 11 bases are a match to TRBD2. The source material was peripheral blood. The CDR3 region has the DNA TGCGCCAGCAGCCAAGAACTAGCGGGGGAATACACAGATACGCAGTATTTT. Residues: CASSQELAGEYTDTQYF.